This paragraph reports one T cell receptor (beta chain). These data originate in a study of T-cell reconstitution after alpha-beta-depleted transplantation in children. CDR3 size: 15 residues. V was cut by 5 bases and J by 6 bases, with 19 bases left in between. It was with unique molecular identifiers that the TCRbeta library was prepared. TCRdb ran MiXCR on the PCR reads and lists one entry per CDR3 protein. The sample records about half a million distinct CDR3 sequences, roughly an eighth being singletons. This chain uses TRBV12-3 or TRBV12-4 with TRBJ1-1, with D hard to call. The sequenced sample was PBMCs from the stem cell graft donor, obtained from the stem cell graft. The receptor was isolated from a human donor who donated a stem cell graft to a child with combined immunodeficiency. CDR3 in amino acids: CASSPRTEWSPEAFF. The CDR3, as DNA: TGTGCCAGCAGTCCCCGCACGGAATGGAGCCCTGAAGCTTTCTTT.